The 2 T cell receptor beta chains below all came from one sample that was sequenced in a study of cytomegalovirus exposure and HLA in healthy donors. The repertoire was sequenced with immunoSEQ multiplex PCR; TCRdb's copy has only in-frame clones and lacks some. The sample gives approximately 140,000 clones, approximately 86% of which show up once; approximately 8.5% is in the top ten. Sample: PBMCs. The receptors were sampled from a young woman in good health and CMV-seropositive.

This clone appeared once. The V call is TRBV4-1, the J call TRBJ1-5; 7 nucleotides align to TRBD1. Germline trimming cut 1 base from V and 6 bases from J; bases unmatched to any gene: 3. This CDR3 has 14 residues. Germline V gives CDR1 MGHRA, CDR2 YSYEKL. The DNA of the CDR3 is TGCGCCAGCAGCCAAGGAGGGGGCGGTCAGCCCCAGCATTTT. This gives the protein CASSQGGGGQPQHF.

The chain carries TRBV6-1 and TRBJ1-1, with D unresolved. Germline loops: CDR1 MNHNS, CDR2 SASEGT. The CDR3 covers 14 residues. Trimming took off 0 bases at V and 5 bases at J, with 10 bases between the two ends. CDR3 in DNA: TGTGCCAGCAGTGAAGCCTCCGGGAGAACTGAAGCTTTCTTT. This codes for CASSEASGRTEAFF.